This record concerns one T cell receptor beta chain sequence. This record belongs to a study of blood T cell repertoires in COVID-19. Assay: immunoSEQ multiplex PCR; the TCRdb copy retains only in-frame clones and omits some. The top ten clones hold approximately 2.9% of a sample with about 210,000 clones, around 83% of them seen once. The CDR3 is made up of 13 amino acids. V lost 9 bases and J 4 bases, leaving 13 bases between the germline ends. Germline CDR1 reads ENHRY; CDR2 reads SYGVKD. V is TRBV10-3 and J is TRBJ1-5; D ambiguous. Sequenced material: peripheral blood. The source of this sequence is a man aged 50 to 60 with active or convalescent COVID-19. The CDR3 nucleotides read TGTGCCATTGGAGGTAGCGAAAATCAGCCCCAGCATTTT. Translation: CAIGGSENQPQHF.